These 31 T cell receptor beta chains originate from one sample sequenced in a study of blood T cell repertoires in COVID-19. Clones were read by immunoSEQ multiplex PCR, and TCRdb kept only the in-frame ones, dropping some. This table has roughly 200,000 clones, roughly 89% appearing once. The sequenced sample consisted of PBMCs or T cells enriched from blood (not recorded which). These receptors were taken from a woman in her thirties who had been exposed to COVID-19.

The genes are TRBV7-8 and TRBJ2-1; possibly TRBD2 for D (6 bases). This CDR3 region has 16 residues. V dropped 7 bases and J dropped 4 bases, with 20 bases sitting between them. Germline loops: CDR1 SGHVS, CDR2 FQNEAQ. The chain's CDR3 is CASTLGAGPLYNEQFF. The CDR3 DNA reads as TGTGCCAGCACCCTAGGGGCGGGGCCGTTATACAATGAGCAGTTCTTC.

This rearrangement joins TRBV7-2 to TRBJ1-1, with D tentatively TRBD1 (5 bases). The CDR3 spans 13 residues. The V gene's germline CDR1 is SGHTA and CDR2 FQGNSA. V was cut by 1 base and J by 7 bases, with 10 bases left in between. The CDR3 region is CASSLVTQGEAFF. CDR3 nucleotides: TGTGCCAGCAGCTTAGTAACCCAGGGTGAAGCTTTCTTT.

Only one count was recorded for this clone. V gene TRBV5-1 combines with J gene TRBJ2-7; possible D gene TRBD2, 7 bases. This CDR3 is built from 14 residues. V lost 4 bases, J lost 5 bases, and 16 bases lay in between. Germline CDR1 reads SGHRS; CDR2 reads YFSETQ. The CDR3 region has the DNA TGCGCCAGCAGCCTCGGACGGGGGGCCCACGAGCAGTACTTC. Translating it yields CASSLGRGAHEQYF. Together with reference TRBV5-1 and TRBJ2-7, the CDR3 gives the full variable domain: KAGVTQTPRYLIKTRGQQVTLSCSPISGHRSVSWYQQTPGQGLQFLFEYFSETQRNKGNFPGRFSGRQFSNSRSEMNVSTLELGDSALYLCASSLGRGAHEQYFGPGTRLTVT.

This chain connects TRBV11-2 to TRBJ1-1; the match to TRBD1 covers 7 bases. The CDR3 contains 14 residues. V dropped 1 base and J dropped 7; count of bases not matched to a gene: 6. Germline V gene data show CDR1 as SGHAT and CDR2 as FQNNGV. The chain's CDR3 is CASSLVGTANEAFF. The CDR3 nucleotides are TGTGCCAGCAGCTTAGTTGGGACAGCCAATGAAGCTTTCTTT.

The chain employs TRBV18 and TRBJ1-1; 8 bases are a match to TRBD1. From germline, CDR1 is KGHSH and CDR2 LQKENI. V shed 3 bases, J shed 11 bases, and the junction held 17 bases outside the gene matches. The CDR3 length is 16 residues. For the CDR3, the DNA is TGTGCCAGCTCACCGTTATACGGACAGGGCATAGAAGGGGCTTTCTTT. Protein: CASSPLYGQGIEGAFF.

The chain has TRBV3-1 (or the pseudogene TRBV3-2) and TRBJ1-4; 10 nucleotides align to TRBD1. The V gene end was trimmed by 7 bases and the J gene end by 7 bases; junction bases not matched to a gene: 21. CDR3 length: 19 residues. Germline CDR1 and CDR2: LGHDT and YNNKEL (reference sequence). The CDR3: CASKRRSDGTGVYGEKLFF. CDR3 DNA: TGTGCCAGCAAGCGAAGATCCGACGGGACAGGGGTCTATGGTGAAAAACTGTTTTTT.

V is TRBV5-6 and J is TRBJ2-7; D ambiguous. The V gene lost 4 bases and the J gene lost 0 bases, with 8 bases spanning the gap. Germline loops: CDR1 SGHDT, CDR2 YYEEEE. The CDR3 is made up of 13 amino acids. The CDR3 is CASSHGASYEQYF. In nucleotides, the CDR3 is TGTGCCAGCAGCCACGGTGCCTCCTACGAGCAGTACTTC.

V and J are TRBV6-5 and TRBJ2-2, with 7 bases aligning to TRBD1. V lost 6 bases and J lost 2; bases outside the gene matches: 6. The CDR3 length is 15 residues. CDR1 MNHEY and CDR2 SVGAGI come from the germline V gene. This CDR3 reads CASSFDRANTGELFF. DNA of the CDR3: TGTGCCAGCAGCTTCGACAGGGCCAACACCGGGGAGCTGTTTTTT.

This clone was counted a single time. The rearrangement links TRBV18 to TRBJ2-7; 7 bases line up with TRBD1. The germline V gene encodes CDR1 KGHSH and CDR2 LQKENI. V dropped 6 bases and J dropped 2; count of bases not matched to a gene: 7. The CDR3 is 14 amino acids. DNA of the CDR3: TGTGCCAGCTCGGAGTCGGGACAGACCTACGAGCAGTACTTC. Encoded protein: CASSESGQTYEQYF.

This chain uses TRBV5-6 with TRBJ1-1; weak D call: TRBD1 (6 bases). CDR3 length: 15 amino acids. Germline lookup yields CDR1 SGHDT and CDR2 YYEEEE. The ends were cut back, 3 bases at V and 0 bases at J, with 12 bases in the middle. The CDR3 loop is CASSSDGQMNTEAFF. The CDR3 nucleotides read TGTGCCAGCAGCTCGGATGGACAGATGAACACTGAAGCTTTCTTT.

The CDR3: CASSDRFEAFF. DNA of the CDR3: TGTGCCAGCAGTGACAGGTTCGAAGCTTTCTTT. The chain uses TRBV25-1 and TRBJ1-1; D is unresolved. The CDR3 consists of 11 residues. Trimming removed 3 bases from V and 8 bases from J, with 7 bases in between. CDR1 and CDR2 from the germline V gene are MGHDK and SYGVNS.

CDR3 in amino acids: CAWMGGNYGYTF. The CDR3 bases are TGTGCCTGGATGGGGGGAAACTATGGCTACACCTTC. V usage is TRBV30 and J usage is TRBJ1-2, with D tentatively TRBD1 (5 bases). Germline V gene lookup returns CDR1 GTSNPN and CDR2 SVGIG (reference sequence). CDR3 length: 12 amino acids. V lost 4 bases to trimming and J lost 2 bases, with 8 bases between them. Full variable domain (outside the CDR3, taken from reference TRBV30 and TRBJ1-2): SQTIHQWPATLVQPVGSPLSLECTVEGTSNPNLYWYRQAAGRGLQLLFYSVGIGQISSEVPQNLSASRPQDRQFILSSKKLLLSDSGFYLCAWMGGNYGYTFGSGTRLTVV.

This chain links TRBV12-3 or TRBV12-4 with TRBJ2-1; maybe TRBD2 (6 bases). Trimming left V 8 bases short and J 7 bases short, with 12 bases between. The CDR3 has 12 amino acids. In DNA form, the CDR3 reads TGTGCCAGCGGGGGGATAGGGAATGAGCAGTTCTTC. Its translation is CASGGIGNEQFF.

The chain is built from TRBV5-6 and TRBJ1-4; 7 bases align to TRBD1. With V trimmed by 0 bases and J by 3 bases, 5 bases remained unmatched. This CDR3 region has 16 residues. Germline V gene sequence: CDR1 SGHDT, CDR2 YYEEEE. This CDR3 reads CASSLAQGMANEKLFF. CDR3 DNA sequence: TGTGCCAGCAGCTTGGCACAGGGGATGGCTAATGAAAAACTGTTTTTT.

The J gene is TRBJ1-1, the V gene TRBV19; possible D gene TRBD1, 6 bases. From germline, CDR1 is LNHDA and CDR2 SQIVND (reference sequence). This CDR3 region has 13 residues. V lost 10 bases, J lost 3 bases, and 15 bases lay in between. Here the CDR3 DNA reads TGTGCCACTCCGGGGGGGCCGGACACTGAAGCTTTCTTT. This gives the protein CATPGGPDTEAFF.

The chain links TRBV27 to TRBJ2-3, with 7 bases matching TRBD1. The V and J ends lost 6 bases and 5 bases, in that order; junction bases with no gene match: 11. Germline assignment: CDR1 MNHEY and CDR2 SMNVEV (reference sequence). CDR3 size: 15 residues. The CDR3 loop is CASSFGQVQGDTQYF. CDR3 sequence (DNA): TGTGCCAGCAGCTTCGGACAGGTGCAGGGAGATACGCAGTATTTT.

The chain recombines TRBV5-1 with TRBJ2-1, with TRBD1 matching over 7 bases. The germline gives CDR1 SGHRS, CDR2 YFSETQ. The CDR3 is 15 residues long. After removal of 0 bases from V and 3 bases from J, the junction contained 3 bases not matched to a gene. The CDR3 nucleotides read TGCGCCAGCAGCTTGGAGCAGGGGGACTACAATGAGCAGTTCTTC. Protein product: CASSLEQGDYNEQFF. Drawing the rest from reference TRBV5-1 and TRBJ2-1, the complete variable domain is KAGVTQTPRYLIKTRGQQVTLSCSPISGHRSVSWYQQTPGQGLQFLFEYFSETQRNKGNFPGRFSGRQFSNSRSEMNVSTLELGDSALYLCASSLEQGDYNEQFFGPGTRLTVL.

This chain connects TRBV9 to TRBJ2-2; 7 bases line up with TRBD2. The length of the CDR3 is 16 residues. The germline V gene has CDR1 SGDLS and CDR2 YYNGEE. Trimming cost V 3 bases and J 1 base; bases outside gene matches: 6. CDR3: CASSATRGENTGELFF. The CDR3 nucleotides are TGTGCCAGCAGCGCAACCCGGGGGGAGAACACCGGGGAGCTGTTTTTT. The variable domain in full, completed from reference TRBV9 and TRBJ2-2, reads DSGVTQTPKHLITATGQRVTLRCSPRSGDLSVYWYQQSLDQGLQFLIQYYNGEERAKGNILERFSAQQFPDLHSELNLSSLELGDSALYFCASSATRGENTGELFFGEGSRLTVL.

This chain connects TRBV10-1 to TRBJ1-5, with D perhaps TRBD1 (5 bases). CDR1 and CDR2 (germline): WNHNN, SYGVQD (reference sequence). This CDR3 is 13 amino acids long. The V and J ends lost 5 bases and 6 bases respectively, with 11 bases between them. The CDR3 sequence: CASSTGLGQPQHF. CDR3 coding DNA: TGCGCCAGCAGTACGGGACTTGGTCAGCCCCAGCATTTT.

This clone occurred a few times. This rearrangement joins TRBV3-1 (or the pseudogene TRBV3-2) to TRBJ2-1, with D possibly TRBD2 on 5 matching bases. The CDR3 length is 15 residues. The germline V and J ends were trimmed by 0 bases and 5 bases, with 11 bases remaining between them. CDR1 is LGHDT and CDR2 is YNNKEL in the germline V gene (reference sequence). The CDR3 loop is CASSQDTASNNEQFF. The CDR3 DNA reads as TGTGCCAGCAGCCAAGATACAGCTAGCAACAATGAGCAGTTCTTC.

V gene TRBV11-2 combines with J gene TRBJ1-3; 9 positions match TRBD1. The V gene end was trimmed by 3 bases and the J gene end by 1 base; junction bases not matched to a gene: 4. This CDR3 comprises 16 residues. Germline CDR1 reads SGHAT; CDR2 reads FQNNGV. DNA for the CDR3: TGTGCCAGCAGCTTCGGACAGGGGTTGTCTGGAAACACCATATATTTT. This sequence encodes CASSFGQGLSGNTIYF.

The chain uses TRBV7-9 and TRBJ1-1; 8 bases match TRBD1. This CDR3 has 16 residues. Trimming took 1 base from V and 1 from J; bases not matched to a gene: 5. Germline V CDR1 and CDR2: SEHNR, FQNEAQ (reference sequence). The CDR3 reads CASSLVPGTGNTEAFF. DNA of the CDR3: TGTGCCAGCAGCTTAGTTCCAGGGACAGGGAACACTGAAGCTTTCTTT.

The chain couples TRBV29-1 to TRBJ2-7; 11 nucleotides align to TRBD2. V gave up 7 bases and J gave up 1 base; unmatched junction bases: 6. From germline, CDR1 is SQVTM and CDR2 ANQGSEA. The CDR3 is 14 residues long. The CDR3 DNA sequence: TGCAGCGCTAAGACTAGCGGGGAGTCCTACGAGCAGTACTTC. It yields the protein CSAKTSGESYEQYF.

The chain uses TRBV27 and TRBJ1-1, with D tentatively TRBD1 (5 bases). The germline V gene has CDR1 MNHEY and CDR2 SMNVEV (reference sequence). The CDR3 spans 13 residues. V shed 5 bases and J shed 1 base, with 8 bases lying between them. The CDR3 nucleotides read TGTGCCAGCAGTACGGGGGGGAACACTGAAGCTTTCTTT. Its translation is CASSTGGNTEAFF.

This rearrangement joins TRBV14 to TRBJ1-1; 8 bases line up with TRBD1. Germline CDR1 reads SGHDN; CDR2 reads FVKESK. The CDR3 covers 14 residues. The junction had 17 bases not matched to a gene; V was cut back by 7 bases and J by 13 bases. The CDR3 nucleotides are TGTGCCAGCAACCCGGGACAGGCTTTACTGAAGCTTTTCTTT. Translation gives CASNPGQALLKLFF.

This clone appeared once. The chain employs TRBV4-3 and TRBJ2-4; the D is unclear. Germline-derived CDR1 and CDR2 are LGHNA and YSLEER. V was pared by 2 bases and J by 8 bases, with 13 bases between. The CDR3 loop spans 14 amino acids. The CDR3 DNA is TGCGCCAGCAGCCAACTCGACAAAGATGACATTCAGTACTTC. Translation gives CASSQLDKDDIQYF.

The V call is TRBV7-6, the J call TRBJ2-1; 8 bases map to TRBD2. In germline, CDR1 is SGHVS, CDR2 FNYEAQ. V was clipped by 1 base and J by 9 bases; unmatched bases: 11. The CDR3 spans 16 residues. CDR3 nucleotide sequence: TGTGCCAGCAGCTTAGGGGGGGGACTAGTTGGTGGTGAGCAGTTCTTC. This codes for CASSLGGGLVGGEQFF.

V is TRBV10-3 and J is TRBJ1-5, with D maybe TRBD1 (6 bases). Trimming removed 2 bases from V and 4 bases from J, with 12 bases in between. The germline V gene has CDR1 ENHRY and CDR2 SYGVKD. The CDR3 loop spans 15 amino acids. The DNA of the CDR3 is TGTGCCATCAGTGAGGGACAGAGCCTAAATCAGCCCCAGCATTTT. It translates to CAISEGQSLNQPQHF.

To note about this clone: The identical CDR3 is also encoded by other nucleotide sequences in the sample. The chain links TRBV15 to TRBJ2-7; perhaps TRBD2 as D (5 bases). Germline CDR1 reads LNHNV; CDR2 reads YYDKDF (reference sequence). Trimming left V 0 bases short and J 4 bases short, with 10 bases between. There are 14 residues in the CDR3. CDR3 region: CATSRDRGSYEQYF. The CDR3 DNA follows: TGTGCCACCAGCAGAGATCGGGGTTCATACGAGCAGTACTTC. Variable domain in full (rest from reference TRBV15 and TRBJ2-7): DAMVIQNPRYQVTQFGKPVTLSCSQTLNHNVMYWYQQKSSQAPKLLFHYYDKDFNNEADTPDNFQSRRPNTSFCFLDIRSPGLGDTAMYLCATSRDRGSYEQYFGPGTRLTVT.

The chain carries TRBV11-1 and TRBJ2-5, with a tentative D call TRBD2 (5 bases). Germline CDR1 reads SGHAT; CDR2 reads FQDESV (reference sequence). The V end was cut by 2 bases, the J end by 8 bases, with 21 bases between. This CDR3 spans 16 amino acids. CDR3 nucleotide sequence: TGTGCCAGCAGCTTAAATTCCGGGGTCTCGAAGAGAACCCAGTACTTC. It specifies CASSLNSGVSKRTQYF.

As concerns this clone: In the same sample, other DNA sequences code for this CDR3. The rearrangement uses TRBV4-1 and TRBJ1-2; D gene ambiguous. V was cut by 0 bases and J by 3 bases, with 11 bases left in between. The CDR3 sequence is 15 residues long. Germline CDR1 and CDR2: MGHRA and YSYEKL. In nucleotides, the CDR3 is TGCGCCAGCAGCCAAGAGGATGAGGGCTACTATGGCTACACCTTC. Translated: CASSQEDEGYYGYTF.